This T cell receptor (beta chain) was sequenced for a study of blood T cells in healthy people across ages. Study-level points and caveats: Relative to aged donors, long-lived donors carried more naive CD4+ cells and displayed higher diversity. Diversity estimates from one million T cells were considered underestimates.

This clonotype was found many times. Its antigen is still unknown. A J-beta primer mix and a sample-barcoded 5' primer were used in a second PCR of roughly 6 to 11 cycles. Every single cDNA molecule received a tag from a template-switch adaptor with 12 random nucleotides. TCRdb called the 5' RACE reads again in MiXCR, with one record for every CDR3 protein. The sample shows over 950,000 distinct CDR3 sequences, more than 30% of them seen only once. There are 13 residues in the CDR3. The germline gives CDR1 DFQATT, CDR2 SNEGSKA (reference sequence). V lost 3 bases to trimming and J lost 3 bases, with 11 bases between them.

Sequenced material: blood. The TCR comes from a man aged 18 to 30 in good health. The chain carries TRBV20-1 and TRBJ1-2; D is ambiguous. Here the CDR3 reads CSARYWEDYGYTF. The CDR3 bases are TGCAGTGCTAGGTATTGGGAGGACTATGGCTACACCTTC.